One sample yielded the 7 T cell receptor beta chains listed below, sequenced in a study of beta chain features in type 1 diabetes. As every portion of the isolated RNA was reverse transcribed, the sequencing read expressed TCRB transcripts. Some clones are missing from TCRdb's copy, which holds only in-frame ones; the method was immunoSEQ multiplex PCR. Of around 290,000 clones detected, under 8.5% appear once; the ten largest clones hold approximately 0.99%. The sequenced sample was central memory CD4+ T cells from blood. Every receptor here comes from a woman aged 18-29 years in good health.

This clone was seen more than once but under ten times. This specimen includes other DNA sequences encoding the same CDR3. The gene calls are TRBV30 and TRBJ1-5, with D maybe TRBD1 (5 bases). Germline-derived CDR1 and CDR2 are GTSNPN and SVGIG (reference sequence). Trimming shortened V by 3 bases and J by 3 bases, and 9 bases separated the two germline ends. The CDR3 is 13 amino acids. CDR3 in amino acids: CAWSPGPNQPQHF. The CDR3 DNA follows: TGTGCCTGGAGCCCGGGACCCAATCAGCCCCAGCATTTT.

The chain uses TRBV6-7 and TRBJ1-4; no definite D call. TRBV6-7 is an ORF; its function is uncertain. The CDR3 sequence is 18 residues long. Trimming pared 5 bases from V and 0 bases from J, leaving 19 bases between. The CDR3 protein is CASSPRLRVRPTNEKLFF. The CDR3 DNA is TGTGCCAGCAGTCCCCGGTTGAGGGTTCGACCAACTAATGAAAAACTGTTTTTT.

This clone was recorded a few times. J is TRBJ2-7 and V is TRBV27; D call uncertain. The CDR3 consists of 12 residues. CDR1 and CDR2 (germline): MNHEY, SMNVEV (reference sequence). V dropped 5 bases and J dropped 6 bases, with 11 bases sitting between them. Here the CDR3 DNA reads TGTGCCAGCAGTCGGACCAGAACCGAGCAGTACTTC. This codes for CASSRTRTEQYF.

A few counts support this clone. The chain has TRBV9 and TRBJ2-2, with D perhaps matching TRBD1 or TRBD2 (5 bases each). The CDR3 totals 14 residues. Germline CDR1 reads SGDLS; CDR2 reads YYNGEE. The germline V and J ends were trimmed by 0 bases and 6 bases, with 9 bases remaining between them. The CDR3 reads CASSVAMGAGELFF. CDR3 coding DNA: TGTGCCAGCAGCGTAGCAATGGGGGCCGGGGAGCTGTTTTTT. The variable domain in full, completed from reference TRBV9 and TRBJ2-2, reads DSGVTQTPKHLITATGQRVTLRCSPRSGDLSVYWYQQSLDQGLQFLIQYYNGEERAKGNILERFSAQQFPDLHSELNLSSLELGDSALYFCASSVAMGAGELFFGEGSRLTVL.

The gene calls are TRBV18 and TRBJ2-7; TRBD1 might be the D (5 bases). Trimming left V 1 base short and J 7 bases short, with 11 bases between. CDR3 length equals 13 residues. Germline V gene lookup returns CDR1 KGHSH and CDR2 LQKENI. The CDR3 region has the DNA TGTGCCAGCTCACCACGACAGACGGAGGAGCAGTACGTC. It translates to CASSPRQTEEQYV.

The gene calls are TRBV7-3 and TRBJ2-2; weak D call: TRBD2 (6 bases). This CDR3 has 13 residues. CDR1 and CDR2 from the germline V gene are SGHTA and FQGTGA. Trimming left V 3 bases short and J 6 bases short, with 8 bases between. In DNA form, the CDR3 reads TGTGCCAGCAGCTTCTCGGGAGCCGGGGAGCTGTTTTTT. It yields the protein CASSFSGAGELFF.

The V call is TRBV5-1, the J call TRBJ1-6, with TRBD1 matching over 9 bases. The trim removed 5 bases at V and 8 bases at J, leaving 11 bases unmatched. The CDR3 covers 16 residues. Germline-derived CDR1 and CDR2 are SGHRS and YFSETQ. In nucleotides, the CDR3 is TGCGCCAGCAGTCTCGGGACAGGGAGGGCGGATTCACCCCTCCACTTT. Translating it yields CASSLGTGRADSPLHF. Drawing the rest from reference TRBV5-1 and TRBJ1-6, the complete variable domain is KAGVTQTPRYLIKTRGQQVTLSCSPISGHRSVSWYQQTPGQGLQFLFEYFSETQRNKGNFPGRFSGRQFSNSRSEMNVSTLELGDSALYLCASSLGTGRADSPLHFGNGTRLTVT.